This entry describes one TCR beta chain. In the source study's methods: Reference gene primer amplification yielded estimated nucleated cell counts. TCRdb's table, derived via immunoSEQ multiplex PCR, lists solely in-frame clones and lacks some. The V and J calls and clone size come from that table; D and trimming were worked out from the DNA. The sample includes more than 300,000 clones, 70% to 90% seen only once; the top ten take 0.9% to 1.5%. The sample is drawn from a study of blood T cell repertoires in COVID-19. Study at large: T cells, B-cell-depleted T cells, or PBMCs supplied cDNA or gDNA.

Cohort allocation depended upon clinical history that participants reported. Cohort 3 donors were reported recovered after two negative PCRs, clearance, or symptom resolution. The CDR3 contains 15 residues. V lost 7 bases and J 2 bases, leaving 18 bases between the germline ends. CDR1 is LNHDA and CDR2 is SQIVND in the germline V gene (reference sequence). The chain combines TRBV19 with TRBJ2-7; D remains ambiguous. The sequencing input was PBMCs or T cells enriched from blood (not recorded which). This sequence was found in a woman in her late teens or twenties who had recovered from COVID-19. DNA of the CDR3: TGTGCCAGTACGGTTACTCCAAACCCCCCCTACGAGCAGTACTTC. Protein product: CASTVTPNPPYEQYF.